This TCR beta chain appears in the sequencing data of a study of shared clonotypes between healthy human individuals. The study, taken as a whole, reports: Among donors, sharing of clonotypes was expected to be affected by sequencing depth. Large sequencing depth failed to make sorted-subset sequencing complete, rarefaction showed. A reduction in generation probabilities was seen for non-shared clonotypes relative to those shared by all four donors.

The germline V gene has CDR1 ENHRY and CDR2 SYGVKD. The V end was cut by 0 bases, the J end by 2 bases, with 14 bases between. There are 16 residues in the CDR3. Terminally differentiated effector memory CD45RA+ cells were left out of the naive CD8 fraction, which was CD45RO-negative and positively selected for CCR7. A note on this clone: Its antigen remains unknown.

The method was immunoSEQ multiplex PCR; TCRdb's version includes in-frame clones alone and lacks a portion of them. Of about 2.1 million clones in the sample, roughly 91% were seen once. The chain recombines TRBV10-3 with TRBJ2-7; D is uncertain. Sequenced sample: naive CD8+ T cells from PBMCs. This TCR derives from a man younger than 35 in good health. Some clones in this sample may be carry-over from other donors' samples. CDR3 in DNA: TGTGCCATCAGTGAGTCGGCCGACAAGCCGGCCTACGAGCAGTACTTC. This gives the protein CAISESADKPAYEQYF.